This entry features one TCR beta chain sequence. Antigen specificity is unknown. Germline V gives CDR1 KGHDR, CDR2 SFDVKD. V was clipped by 3 bases and J by 5 bases; unmatched bases: 6. CDR3 size: 16 residues. The record originates from a study of CD8+CD57+ T cells in acquired aplastic anemia. Study summary: Across the sorted CD4+ and CD8+ cells, DNA amounts averaged roughly 3.5 ug. For CD4+ cells, healthy donors had an average of roughly 11 million reads. Study conclusions and caveats: Any difference that existed in CD8+ Simpson's diversity between patients and controls was not significant. About 28 sequences, all CD8+ CDR3, were shared between patients and controls.

The template for TCR beta VDJ and CDR3 sequence profiling was genomic DNA. TCRdb called the reads again in MiXCR, with one record for every CDR3 protein. Among around 180,000 distinct CDR3 sequences listed, about three fifths were seen once. Specimen: sorted CD4+, CD8+, or CD8+CD57+ T cells (not recorded which) from PBMCs. This TCR was sampled from a human donor in good health. This rearrangement joins TRBV24-1 to TRBJ2-1; 10 bases agree with TRBD2. Here the CDR3 DNA reads TGTGCCACCAGTGATCCTAGCGGGAGACTCAACAATGAGCAGTTCTTC. It is translated as CATSDPSGRLNNEQFF.